The TCR beta chain under discussion was sequenced for a study of blood T cells in healthy people across ages (dated by TCRdb to between 2015 and 2017). With regard to the full study: Template switching captured roughly one uniquely barcoded TCR beta cDNA molecule per two T cells in model experiments. The study measured age-related changes in TCR beta repertoire diversity using deep sequencing normalized with unique cDNA molecular identifiers. Donors were grouped into four age groups: young (average approximately 16 years), middle-aged (about 38), aged (about 60) and long-lived (just over 80). Two additional independent replicas of 1 million unique cDNA reads from the same blood draw were analyzed for two donors (one aged 18 to 30 and one aged 80 or older). General conclusions and limits of the study: Estimates of total diversity from one million sequenced T cells were regarded as lower bounds and underestimates. Conclusive comparison of naive and antigen-experienced compartments was prevented by the profiling of bulk unsorted PBMCs. The CMV infection status of donors was not known, potentially confounding age-related changes in expanded clonotypes. Observed TCR beta diversity per million T cells fell roughly linearly with age, and a significant reduction was already apparent by age roughly 40. There was a strong correlation between observed TCR beta diversity and the percentage of naive T cells measured by flow cytometry. Compared with the aged group, the long-lived group had more naive CD4+ T cells, fewer expanded clones and increased TCR diversity, suggesting age selection.

The sample holds a few counts of this clonotype. The antigen it binds to is not known. Within one base of it there is no much larger clone, and no base qualities were kept. Systemically healthy Caucasian individuals from Russia, over 30 in total and aged roughly 6 to 95 years, were included as donors. Around 9.8 milliliters of peripheral blood were collected from each donor into EDTA-treated Vacutainer tubes. Ficoll-Paque density-gradient centrifugation was used to isolate PBMCs, with at least 7 million per sample. Total RNA, at least 6 micrograms per sample, was extracted from PBMCs with Trizol reagent. Naive CD45RAhigh/CD27high T cell percentages were measured by flow cytometry on a PBMC aliquot from every donor. The method was 5' RACE. Instrument on record: Illumina HiSeq 2500. A second PCR of roughly 7 to 11 cycles was performed with a sample-barcoded 5' primer and a J-beta primer mix. A template-switch 5' adaptor carrying 12 random nucleotides introduced a unique molecular identifier onto each TCR beta cDNA molecule. Each sample yielded at least 2.5 million CDR3-containing paired-end reads. The Mint cDNA synthesis kit, primed by a TRBC-specific oligonucleotide, was used to synthesize first-strand cDNA from all RNA. After uracil-DNA glycosylase treatment, a first 18-cycle PCR used universal primers M1SS and BC2_uni_R on all cDNA. Under the source paper's analysis protocol: Normalization of each sample was performed by random selection of 1 million high-quality reads, each carrying a distinct molecular identifier. Instead of being binned into consensus sequences, reads with shared molecular identifiers were discarded. MiTCR, with a Q25 quality threshold and the strictest error-elimination algorithm, was used for CDR3 identification, clonotype clustering and error correction. A nonparametric unseen species model with Euler transformation was used to estimate a lower bound on total TCR beta diversity. TCRdb reprocessed the public reads (quality trimming at Q25 with fastp, clone calling with MiXCR) and kept in-frame beta chains. Every CDR3 protein is listed once, alongside the most common genes and DNA of its rows. These V and J calls originate from TCRdb's pipeline instead of the authors' own analysis. The sample table contains 500,000 to 550,000 distinct CDR3 sequences; only one count was recorded for about 25% of them. The ten largest clonotypes hold roughly 9% of the sample.

The data were also submitted as part of a second study, on T cells of mothers and their children. The second publication reports: Nine systemically healthy Caucasian individuals served as donors, namely three mothers together with their six children. cDNA synthesis used all of the extracted RNA, with about 1.5 ug of RNA in each 15 ul reaction. In the second PCR, sample barcodes and 2-4 random nucleotides were introduced via the M1S primer. Over 9.5 million TCR beta CDR3 reads were obtained for each mother, and millions of reads were obtained for each child. In both related and unrelated pairs, thymic selection shapes the output of TCR recombination in a similar way, with inherited differences having only a minor effect. Normalized repertoire overlap in related mother-child pairs was always slightly higher than in unrelated mother-child pairs, but the difference was never significant. No persistent microchimeric T cell clones were found, with a detection sensitivity of approximately 100 clones per million clonotypes. Deep NGS was used in the study to compare the TCR beta repertoires of mothers and children and to look for features that separate related mother-child pairs from unrelated individuals. The mean age was roughly 40 +/- 4 years for the mothers and approximately 11 +/- 4 years for the children. Libraries were sequenced on Illumina HiSeq 2000 with 100+100 nt paired-end reads after adapter ligation with NEBNext reagents. Mother and child libraries were prepared a month apart and sequenced in separate runs to prevent cross-contamination. Each donor had between roughly 450,000 and 2,300,000 distinct TCR beta clonotypes identified. Naive TCR beta clonotypes were estimated from low-frequency clonotypes matched to each donor's FACS-determined naive share, without sorting.

The source is a boy between 10 and 17 years old in good health. The sequenced sample was blood.

The CDR3 protein: CASNPGRERTYNEQFF. At the DNA level, the sequence is TGTGCCAGCAACCCTGGGAGGGAGAGGACCTACAATGAGCAGTTCTTC. The receptor chain draws on TRBV28 and TRBJ2-1, and 7 bases in between align with TRBD2. After removal of 7 bases from V and 2 bases from J, the junction retains 11 bases not matched to a gene. Taken from the germline V gene, the CDR1 and CDR2 loops are MDHEN and SYDVKM. From the cysteine through the phenylalanine, the CDR3 covers 16 amino acids. Left in the record is the CDR3 DNA by itself, 48 bases read in frame from the first base.